This record covers a single T cell receptor (beta chain). Participants came from fewer than 25 US areas, aged roughly 18 to 95 years. The data originate from a study of blood T cell repertoires in COVID-19. Germline CDR1 is ENHRY and CDR2 is SYGVKD. The CDR3 is 14 amino acids. V was cut by 2 bases and J by 2 bases, with 9 bases left in between. In the original processing: Estimates of nucleated cell counts were drawn from the amplification of reference gene primers. Profiling relied on immunoSEQ multiplex PCR, and the TCRdb table lists in-frame clones only, not all of them. V and J calls and clone size are copied from that table; D and trimming were computed from the DNA. The table has fewer than 300,000 clones, 85% to 90% seen once; the top ten hold 15% to 19%.

This receptor was identified in a man between 18 and 29 years old who had recovered from COVID-19. The material sequenced was PBMCs or T cells enriched from blood (not recorded which). The rearrangement links TRBV10-3 to TRBJ1-2; no clear D gene. The CDR3 sequence is CAISERPGNYGYTF. In nucleotides, the CDR3 is TGTGCCATCAGTGAGCGCCCGGGGAACTATGGCTACACCTTC.